Reported below is one TCR beta chain. This specimen comes from a study of CXCR3-negative and CXCR3-positive naive CD8 T cells. This CDR3 is 14 amino acids long. cDNA libraries for TRB were generated by 5' RACE incorporating UMI labels. TCRdb processed the 5' RACE reads again and assigns one entry to each CDR3 protein, with no DNA. The repertoire table contains about 120,000 distinct CDR3 sequences. The receptor was derived from a human donor in good health. Some clones in this sample may be carry-over from other donors' samples. The sample consisted of naive CXCR3- CD8+ T cells from blood. Described subset: CD45RO-CCR7+CD27+CD95- naive CD8+ T cells lacking CXCR3 (TNR3-). V and J are TRBV12-3 or TRBV12-4 and TRBJ2-1; no DNA is available, so the TRBD2 call from TCRdb remains unchecked. The CDR3 protein is CASSYATSGYEQFF.